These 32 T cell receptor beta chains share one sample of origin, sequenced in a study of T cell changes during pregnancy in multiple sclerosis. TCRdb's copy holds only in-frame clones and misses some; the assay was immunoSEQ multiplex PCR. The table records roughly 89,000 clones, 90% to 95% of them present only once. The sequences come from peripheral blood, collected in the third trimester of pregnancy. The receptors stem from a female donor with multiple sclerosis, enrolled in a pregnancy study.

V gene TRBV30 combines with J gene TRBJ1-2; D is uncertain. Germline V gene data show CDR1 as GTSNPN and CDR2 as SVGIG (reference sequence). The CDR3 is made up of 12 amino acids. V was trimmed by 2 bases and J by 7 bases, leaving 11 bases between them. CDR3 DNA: TGTGCCTGGAGTTATTTAGGAGGTGGCTACACCTTC. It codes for CAWSYLGGGYTF.

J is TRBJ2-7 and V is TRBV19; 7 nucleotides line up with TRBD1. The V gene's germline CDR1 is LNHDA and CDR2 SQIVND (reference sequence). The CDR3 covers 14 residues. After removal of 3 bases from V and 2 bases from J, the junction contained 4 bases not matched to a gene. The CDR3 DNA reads TGTGCCAGTAGTATCAGGGGGACAGCCTACGAGCAGTACTTC. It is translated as CASSIRGTAYEQYF.

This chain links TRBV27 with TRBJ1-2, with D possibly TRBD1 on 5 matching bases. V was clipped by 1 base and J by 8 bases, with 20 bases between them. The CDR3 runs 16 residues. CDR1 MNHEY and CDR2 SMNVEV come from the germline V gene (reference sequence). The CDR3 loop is CASSLFAELGAGGYTF. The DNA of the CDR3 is TGTGCCAGCAGTTTATTCGCGGAACTCGGGGCGGGAGGCTACACCTTC.

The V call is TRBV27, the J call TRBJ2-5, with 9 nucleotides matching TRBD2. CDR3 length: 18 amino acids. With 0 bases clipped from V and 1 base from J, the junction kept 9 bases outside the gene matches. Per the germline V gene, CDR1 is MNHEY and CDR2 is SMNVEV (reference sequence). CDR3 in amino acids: CASSLSPAIAGAQETQYF. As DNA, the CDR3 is TGTGCCAGCAGTTTATCACCTGCCATAGCGGGAGCCCAAGAGACCCAGTACTTC.

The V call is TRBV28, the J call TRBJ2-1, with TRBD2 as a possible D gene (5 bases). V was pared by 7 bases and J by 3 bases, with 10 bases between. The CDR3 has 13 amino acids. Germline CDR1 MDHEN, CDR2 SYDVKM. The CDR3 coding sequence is TGTGCCAGCATCGCCGGGATCTACAATGAGCAGTTCTTC. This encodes CASIAGIYNEQFF. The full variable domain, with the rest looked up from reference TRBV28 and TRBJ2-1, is DVKVTQSSRYLVKRTGEKVFLECVQDMDHENMFWYRQDPGLGLRLIYFSYDVKMKEKGDIPEGYSVSREKKERFSLILESASTNQTSMYLCASIAGIYNEQFFGPGTRLTVL.

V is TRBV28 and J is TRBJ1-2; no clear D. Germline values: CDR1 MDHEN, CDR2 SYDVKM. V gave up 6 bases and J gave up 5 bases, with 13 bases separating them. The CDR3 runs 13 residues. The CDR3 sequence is CASRQEGLYGYTF. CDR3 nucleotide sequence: TGTGCCAGCAGGCAAGAGGGCCTATATGGCTACACCTTC.

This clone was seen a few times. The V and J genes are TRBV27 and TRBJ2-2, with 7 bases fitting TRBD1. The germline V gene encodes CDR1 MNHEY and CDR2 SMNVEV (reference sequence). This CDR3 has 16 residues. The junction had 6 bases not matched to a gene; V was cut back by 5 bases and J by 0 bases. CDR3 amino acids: CASSPYRGSNTGELFF. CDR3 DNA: TGTGCCAGCAGTCCATACAGGGGATCGAACACCGGGGAGCTGTTTTTT.

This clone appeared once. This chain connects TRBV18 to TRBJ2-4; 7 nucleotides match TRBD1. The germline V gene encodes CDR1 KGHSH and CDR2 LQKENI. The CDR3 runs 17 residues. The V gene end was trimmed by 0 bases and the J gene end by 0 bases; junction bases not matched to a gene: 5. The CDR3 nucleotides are TGTGCCAGCTCACCACCGAGGGGGCTGGGAGCCAAAAACATTCAGTACTTC. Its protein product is CASSPPRGLGAKNIQYF.

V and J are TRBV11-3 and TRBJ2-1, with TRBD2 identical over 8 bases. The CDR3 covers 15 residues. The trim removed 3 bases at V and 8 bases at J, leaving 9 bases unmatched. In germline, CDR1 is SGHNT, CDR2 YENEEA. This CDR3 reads CASSFRGLGLDEQFF. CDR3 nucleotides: TGTGCCAGCAGCTTTAGGGGACTAGGTCTCGATGAGCAGTTCTTC.

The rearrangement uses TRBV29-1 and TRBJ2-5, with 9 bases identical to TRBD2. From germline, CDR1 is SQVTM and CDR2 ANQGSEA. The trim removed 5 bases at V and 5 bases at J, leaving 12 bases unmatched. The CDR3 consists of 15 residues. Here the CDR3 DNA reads TGCAGCGTTCGTGACCTAGCGGGAAGTAGGGAGACCCAGTACTTC. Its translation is CSVRDLAGSRETQYF.

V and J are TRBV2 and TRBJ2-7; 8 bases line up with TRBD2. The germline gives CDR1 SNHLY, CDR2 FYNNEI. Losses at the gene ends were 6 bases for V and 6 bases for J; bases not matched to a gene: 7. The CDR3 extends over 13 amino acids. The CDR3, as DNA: TGTGCCAGCAGAAGCGGGAGTATGGGCGAGCAGTACTTC. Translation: CASRSGSMGEQYF.

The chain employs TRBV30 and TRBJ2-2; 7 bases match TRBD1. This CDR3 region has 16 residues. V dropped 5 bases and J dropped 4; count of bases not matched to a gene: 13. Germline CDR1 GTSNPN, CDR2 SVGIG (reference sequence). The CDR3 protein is CAWLETGTVTTGELFF. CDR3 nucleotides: TGTGCCTGGTTGGAGACCGGGACAGTGACCACCGGGGAGCTGTTTTTT.

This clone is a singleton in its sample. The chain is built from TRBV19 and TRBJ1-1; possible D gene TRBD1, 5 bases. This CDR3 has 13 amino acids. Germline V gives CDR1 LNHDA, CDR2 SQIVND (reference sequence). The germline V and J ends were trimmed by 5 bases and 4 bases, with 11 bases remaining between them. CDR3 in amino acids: CASSSGRGTEAFF. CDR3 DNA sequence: TGTGCCAGTAGTTCAGGGAGGGGCACTGAAGCTTTCTTT.

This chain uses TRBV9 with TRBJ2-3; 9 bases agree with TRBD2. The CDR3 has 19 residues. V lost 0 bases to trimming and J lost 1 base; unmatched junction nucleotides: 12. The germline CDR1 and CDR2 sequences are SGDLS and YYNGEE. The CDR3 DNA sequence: TGTGCCAGCAGCGTAGATTCGTGGGCGGGAGGGACCGGCACAGATACGCAGTATTTT. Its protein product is CASSVDSWAGGTGTDTQYF.

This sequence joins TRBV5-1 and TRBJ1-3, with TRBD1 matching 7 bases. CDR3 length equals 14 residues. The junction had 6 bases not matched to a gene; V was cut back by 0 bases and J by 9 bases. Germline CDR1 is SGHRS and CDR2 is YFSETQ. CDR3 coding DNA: TGCGCCAGCAGCTTGGGAGGGGGCCGGAGCACCATATATTTT. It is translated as CASSLGGGRSTIYF.

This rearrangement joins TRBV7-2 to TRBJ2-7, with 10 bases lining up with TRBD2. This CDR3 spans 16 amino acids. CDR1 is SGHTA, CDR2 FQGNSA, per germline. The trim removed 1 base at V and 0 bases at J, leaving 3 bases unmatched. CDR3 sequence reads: CASSLEASGSSYEQYF. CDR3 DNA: TGTGCCAGCAGCTTAGAGGCTAGCGGGAGCTCCTACGAGCAGTACTTC.

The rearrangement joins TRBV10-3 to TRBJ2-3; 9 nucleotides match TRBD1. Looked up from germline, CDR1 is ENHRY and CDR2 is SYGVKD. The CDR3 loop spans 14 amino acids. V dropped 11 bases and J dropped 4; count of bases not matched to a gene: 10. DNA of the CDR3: TGTGCCCTACGACAGGGGGTTGGGGCAGATACGCAGTATTTT. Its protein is CALRQGVGADTQYF.

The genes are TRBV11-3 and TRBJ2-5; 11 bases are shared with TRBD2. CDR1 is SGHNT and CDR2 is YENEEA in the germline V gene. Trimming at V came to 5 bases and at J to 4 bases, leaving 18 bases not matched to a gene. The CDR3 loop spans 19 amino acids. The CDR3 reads CASSPGSLAGGAGRETQYF. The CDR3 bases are TGTGCCAGCAGCCCAGGTAGTCTAGCGGGAGGCGCCGGCAGAGAGACCCAGTACTTC.

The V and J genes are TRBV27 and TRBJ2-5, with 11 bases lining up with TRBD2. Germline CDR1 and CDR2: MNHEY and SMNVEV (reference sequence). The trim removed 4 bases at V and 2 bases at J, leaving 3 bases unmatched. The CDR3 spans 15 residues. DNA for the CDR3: TGTGCCAGCAGTTCCAGACTAGCGGGGCAAGAGACCCAGTACTTC. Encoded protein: CASSSRLAGQETQYF.

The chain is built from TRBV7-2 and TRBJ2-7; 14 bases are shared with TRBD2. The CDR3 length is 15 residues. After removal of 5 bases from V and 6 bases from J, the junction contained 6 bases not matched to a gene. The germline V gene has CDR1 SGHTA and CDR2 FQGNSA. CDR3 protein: CASSATSGRASEQYF. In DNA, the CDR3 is TGTGCCAGCAGCGCGACTAGCGGGAGGGCAAGCGAGCAGTACTTC. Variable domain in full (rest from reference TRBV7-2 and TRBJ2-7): GAGVSQSPSNKVTEKGKDVELRCDPISGHTALYWYRQSLGQGLEFLIYFQGNSAPDKSGLPSDRFSAERTGGSVSTLTIQRTQQEDSAVYLCASSATSGRASEQYFGPGTRLTVT.

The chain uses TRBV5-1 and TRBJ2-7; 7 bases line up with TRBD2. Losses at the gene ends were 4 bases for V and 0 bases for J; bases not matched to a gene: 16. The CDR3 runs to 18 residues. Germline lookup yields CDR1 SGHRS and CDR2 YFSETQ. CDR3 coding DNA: TGCGCCAGCAGCAAGGGAATTGTAGGGCGCGGGGGCTCCTACGAGCAGTACTTC. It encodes CASSKGIVGRGGSYEQYF.

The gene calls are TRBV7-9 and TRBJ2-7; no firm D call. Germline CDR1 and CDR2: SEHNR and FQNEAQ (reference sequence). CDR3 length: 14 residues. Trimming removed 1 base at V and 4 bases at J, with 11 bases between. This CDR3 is CASSLDVSGYEQYF. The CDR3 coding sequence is TGTGCCAGCAGCTTAGATGTGTCGGGTTACGAGCAGTACTTC.

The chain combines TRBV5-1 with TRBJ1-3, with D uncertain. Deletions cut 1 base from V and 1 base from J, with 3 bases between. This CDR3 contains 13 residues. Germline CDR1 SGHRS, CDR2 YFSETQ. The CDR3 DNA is TGCGCCAGCAGCTTGTCTTCTGGAAACACCATATATTTT. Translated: CASSLSSGNTIYF.

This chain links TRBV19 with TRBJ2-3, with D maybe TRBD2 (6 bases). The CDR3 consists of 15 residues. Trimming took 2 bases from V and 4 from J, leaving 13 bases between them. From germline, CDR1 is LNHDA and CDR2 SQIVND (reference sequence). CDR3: CASSIYGGGPDTQYF. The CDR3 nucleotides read TGTGCCAGTAGTATATACGGGGGAGGACCAGATACGCAGTATTTT.

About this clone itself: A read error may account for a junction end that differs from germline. CDR3 sequence: CASSALGPYGQYF. The CDR3, as DNA: TGTGCCAGCTCCGCGTTGGGCCCTTACGGGCAGTACTTC. The chain carries TRBV2 and TRBJ2-7; D uncertain. CDR1 is SNHLY and CDR2 is FYNNEI in the germline V gene. There are 13 residues in the CDR3.

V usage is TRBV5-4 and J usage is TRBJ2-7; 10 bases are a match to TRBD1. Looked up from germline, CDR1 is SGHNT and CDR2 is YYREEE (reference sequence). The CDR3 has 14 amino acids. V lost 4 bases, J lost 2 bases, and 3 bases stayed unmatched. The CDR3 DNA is TGTGCCAGCAGCGGGGGACAGGGGACCTACGAGCAGTACTTC. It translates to CASSGGQGTYEQYF.

CDR3 sequence reads: CASSYRGGFTDTQYF. The CDR3 DNA sequence: TGTGCCAGCAGTTACCGAGGGGGCTTCACAGATACGCAGTATTTT. The chain joins TRBV6-5 to TRBJ2-3, with TRBD1 matching over 7 bases. CDR1 and CDR2 (germline): MNHEY, SVGAGI. The CDR3 spans 15 residues. Losses at the gene ends were 2 bases for V and 2 bases for J; bases not matched to a gene: 4.

CDR3 amino acids: CASSPMGGAEQYF. For the CDR3, the DNA is TGTGCCAGCTCACCTATGGGGGGGGCCGAGCAGTACTTC. The V and J genes are TRBV18 and TRBJ2-7; the D gene is possibly TRBD2 (7 bases). The CDR3 is 13 amino acids. Germline CDR1 KGHSH, CDR2 LQKENI. Trimming left V 3 bases short and J 6 bases short, with 12 bases between.

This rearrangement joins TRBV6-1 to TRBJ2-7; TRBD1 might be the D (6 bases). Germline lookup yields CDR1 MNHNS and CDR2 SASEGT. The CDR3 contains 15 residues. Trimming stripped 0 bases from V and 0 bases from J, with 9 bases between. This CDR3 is CASSEAGGASYEQYF. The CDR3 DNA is TGTGCCAGCAGTGAAGCTGGGGGCGCCTCCTACGAGCAGTACTTC.

CDR3 sequence reads: CASSQGGYEQYF. The CDR3 DNA reads TGCGCCAGCAGCCAAGGAGGGTACGAGCAGTACTTC. The rearrangement joins TRBV4-1 to TRBJ2-7; weak D call: TRBD2 (5 bases). V lost 1 base and J lost 4, with 5 bases in between. This CDR3 comprises 12 residues. From germline, CDR1 is MGHRA and CDR2 YSYEKL.

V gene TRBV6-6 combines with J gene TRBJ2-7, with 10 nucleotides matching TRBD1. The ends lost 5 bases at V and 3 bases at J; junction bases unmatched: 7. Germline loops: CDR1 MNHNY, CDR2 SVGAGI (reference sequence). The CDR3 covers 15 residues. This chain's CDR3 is CASSPGQGVGYEQYF. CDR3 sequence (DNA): TGTGCCAGCAGTCCCGGACAGGGGGTGGGCTACGAGCAGTACTTC.

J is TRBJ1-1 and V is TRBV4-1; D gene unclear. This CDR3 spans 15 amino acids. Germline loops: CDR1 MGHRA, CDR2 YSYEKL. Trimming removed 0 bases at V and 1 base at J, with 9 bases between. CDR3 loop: CASSQDLARNTEAFF. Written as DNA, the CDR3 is TGCGCCAGCAGCCAAGATCTAGCCAGGAACACTGAAGCTTTCTTT.